This passage covers 30 T cell receptor beta chains from one sample sequenced in a study of T cell responses to AZD1222 COVID-19 vaccine. Repertoires were generated with immunoSEQ multiplex PCR, while TCRdb's copy carries only in-frame clones and drops some. The data show about 150,000 clones, approximately 90% seen once. The source was peripheral blood, collected 28 days after the second AZD1222 dose. These receptors came from an adult who received the AZD1222 COVID-19 vaccine.

This chain joins TRBV7-2 and TRBJ1-4, with TRBD1 matching 7 bases. Germline CDR1 reads SGHTA; CDR2 reads FQGNSA. J was trimmed by 6 bases and V by 0 bases; bases with no gene match: 10. This CDR3 comprises 17 residues. Here the CDR3 reads CASSLAPMGQRDEKLFF. The CDR3 DNA sequence: TGTGCCAGCAGCTTAGCGCCGATGGGACAGAGGGATGAAAAACTGTTTTTT.

The gene calls are TRBV2 and TRBJ2-7; 12 nucleotides agree with TRBD2. This CDR3 contains 15 residues. Trimming at V came to 2 bases and at J to 3 bases, leaving 2 bases not matched to a gene. Germline-derived CDR1 and CDR2 are SNHLY and FYNNEI. The chain's CDR3 is CASSEQTSGSYEQYF. The DNA for the CDR3 is TGTGCCAGCAGTGAACAGACTAGCGGGAGCTACGAGCAGTACTTC.

This rearrangement joins TRBV10-3 to TRBJ2-7; 10 bases are a match to TRBD1. The V gene's germline CDR1 is ENHRY and CDR2 SYGVKD. The CDR3 has 12 amino acids. The V and J ends lost 7 bases and 6 bases, in that order; junction bases with no gene match: 3. The CDR3 coding sequence is TGTGCCATCAAAGGACAGGGGGTCGAGCAGTACTTC. Its translation: CAIKGQGVEQYF.

The CDR3 reads CASGGTMNTEAFF. The CDR3, as DNA: TGTGCTAGTGGCGGAACCATGAACACTGAAGCTTTCTTT. This chain links TRBV12-5 with TRBJ1-1; D is uncertain. The length of the CDR3 is 13 residues. Trimming removed 6 bases from V and 0 bases from J, with 8 bases in between. The germline V gene encodes CDR1 LGHNT and CDR2 FRNRAP. Full variable domain (outside the CDR3, taken from reference TRBV12-5 and TRBJ1-1): DARVTQTPRHKVTEMGQEVTMRCQPILGHNTVFWYRQTMMQGLELLAYFRNRAPLDDSGMPKDRFSAEMPDATLATLKIQPSEPRDSAVYFCASGGTMNTEAFFGQGTRLTVV.

The chain is built from TRBV4-3 and TRBJ2-1; perhaps TRBD2 as D (5 bases). The CDR3 runs to 15 residues. Germline CDR1 and CDR2: LGHNA and YSLEER. Trimming shortened V by 0 bases and J by 7 bases, and 13 bases separated the two germline ends. CDR3 sequence (DNA): TGCGCCAGCAGCCAAGATTTCCTAGCTAATAATGAGCAGTTCTTC. Protein: CASSQDFLANNEQFF.

The chain carries TRBV6-2 or TRBV6-3 and TRBJ2-7; 7 bases match TRBD2. In germline, CDR1 is MNHEY, CDR2 SVGEGT. Germline trimming cut 0 bases from V and 0 bases from J; bases unmatched to any gene: 5. CDR3 length equals 16 residues. CDR3 amino acids: CASSYSYGGSSYEQYF. In DNA form, the CDR3 reads TGTGCCAGCAGTTACTCCTACGGGGGGAGCTCCTACGAGCAGTACTTC.

The V call is TRBV4-1, the J call TRBJ2-1, with 15 bases that match TRBD2. The CDR3 sequence is 16 residues long. V shed 0 bases and J 6 bases; nucleotides not matched to a gene: 0. Germline CDR1 MGHRA, CDR2 YSYEKL. The CDR3 reads CASSQEGLAGGNEQFF. The DNA of the CDR3 is TGCGCCAGCAGCCAAGAGGGACTAGCGGGGGGCAATGAGCAGTTCTTC.

The chain has TRBV5-1 and TRBJ1-2, with D hard to call. The CDR3 is 15 amino acids. V gave up 0 bases and J gave up 5 bases, with 14 bases separating them. Germline values: CDR1 SGHRS, CDR2 YFSETQ. The CDR3 here is CASSLEEGGPYGYTF. The CDR3 DNA follows: TGCGCCAGCAGCTTGGAAGAGGGAGGGCCTTATGGCTACACCTTC.

V and J are TRBV7-3 and TRBJ2-2; 7 bases map to TRBD2. Germline V gene sequence: CDR1 SGHTA, CDR2 FQGTGA. The CDR3 is 15 residues long. The V segment lost 5 bases and the J segment 7 bases; nucleotides outside the gene matches: 10. The CDR3 nucleotides read TGTGCCAGCAGCCCGGCTGGCGGGAGCGGCGGGGAGCTGTTTTTT. Amino acid sequence: CASSPAGGSGGELFF.

The chain couples TRBV5-6 to TRBJ2-3; D not certain. Germline loops: CDR1 SGHDT, CDR2 YYEEEE. The length of the CDR3 is 12 residues. V shed 0 bases and J shed 6 bases, with 5 bases lying between them. This CDR3 is CASSLVPDTQYF. DNA for the CDR3: TGTGCCAGCAGCTTGGTACCCGATACGCAGTATTTT.

The chain couples TRBV6-2 or TRBV6-3 to TRBJ2-7, with TRBD1 as a possible D gene (6 bases). Trimming shortened V by 3 bases and J by 0 bases, and 15 bases separated the two germline ends. The CDR3 has 16 amino acids. Germline V gives CDR1 MNHEY, CDR2 SVGEGT. The CDR3 DNA is TGTGCCAGCAGTTATGGTCCAGGGGTTCCCTCCTACGAGCAGTACTTC. Its protein product is CASSYGPGVPSYEQYF.

About this clone itself: The same CDR3 can be traced to other DNA sequences in this sample. The rearrangement uses TRBV5-6 and TRBJ2-1, with D possibly called TRBD1 or TRBD2 (5 bases each). The CDR3 contains 14 residues. Looked up from germline, CDR1 is SGHDT and CDR2 is YYEEEE. The V end was cut by 1 base, the J end by 5 bases, with 10 bases between. The CDR3 loop is CASSLLTADNEQFF. CDR3 sequence (DNA): TGTGCCAGCAGCTTGTTGACAGCGGACAATGAGCAGTTCTTC.

V gene TRBV28 combines with J gene TRBJ2-4; 10 nucleotides align to TRBD2. The CDR3 spans 16 residues. Germline assignment: CDR1 MDHEN and CDR2 SYDVKM. Unmatched junction bases numbered 8, after V lost 6 bases and J lost 3 bases. This chain's CDR3 is CASSASGSRDKNIQYF. The CDR3, as DNA: TGTGCCAGCAGCGCTAGCGGGAGTCGGGACAAAAACATTCAGTACTTC.

The chain links TRBV9 to TRBJ2-1; D remains ambiguous. This CDR3 spans 14 amino acids. V lost 2 bases and J 0 bases, leaving 6 bases between the germline ends. Germline V gene data show CDR1 as SGDLS and CDR2 as YYNGEE. This CDR3 is CASSVSSSYNEQFF. The CDR3 DNA follows: TGTGCCAGCAGCGTTTCTAGCTCCTACAATGAGCAGTTCTTC.

The V call is TRBV10-3, the J call TRBJ2-7; 9 bases map to TRBD1. This CDR3 spans 14 amino acids. V lost 6 bases to trimming and J lost 5 bases; unmatched junction nucleotides: 8. Germline assignment: CDR1 ENHRY and CDR2 SYGVKD. The CDR3 reads CAIRRTGARHEQYF. CDR3 bases: TGTGCCATCAGAAGGACAGGGGCTCGTCACGAGCAGTACTTC.

The chain is built from TRBV7-2 and TRBJ2-3, with 12 nucleotides matching TRBD1. Germline loops: CDR1 SGHTA, CDR2 FQGNSA. CDR3 length: 17 residues. Losses at the gene ends were 5 bases for V and 1 base for J; bases not matched to a gene: 7. The chain's CDR3 is CASSLLGTGGGTDTQYF. In DNA form, the CDR3 reads TGTGCCAGCAGCCTACTCGGGACAGGGGGCGGCACAGATACGCAGTATTTT.

Concerning this clone itself: The junction differs from germline at one of its ends, possibly a read error. The chain joins TRBV19 to TRBJ2-7; D is unclear. The CDR3 is 12 residues long. Germline CDR1 is LNHDA and CDR2 is SQIVND (reference sequence). This chain's CDR3 is CASSLDTYEQYF. The CDR3 coding sequence is TGTGCCAGTAGTTTAGACACCTACGAGCAGTACTTC.

This chain uses TRBV20-1 with TRBJ1-4; D perhaps matches TRBD1 (6 bases). The CDR3 totals 15 residues. Germline V gene sequence: CDR1 DFQATT, CDR2 SNEGSKA (reference sequence). Trimming removed 3 bases from V and 7 bases from J, with 18 bases in between. CDR3 nucleotide sequence: TGCAGTGCTAGTAACCTGGACAGTTTGGGTGAAAAACTGTTTTTT. Its protein product is CSASNLDSLGEKLFF.

This rearrangement joins TRBV15 to TRBJ1-1, with a weak D call TRBD1 (5 bases). This CDR3 has 13 residues. Per germline, CDR1 LNHNV and CDR2 YYDKDF (reference sequence). Trimming shortened V by 5 bases and J by 3 bases, and 10 bases separated the two germline ends. The CDR3 reads CATSAGTYTEAFF. The DNA of the CDR3 is TGTGCCACCAGCGCAGGGACGTACACTGAAGCTTTCTTT.

The genes are TRBV29-1 and TRBJ2-2, with D hard to call. Trimming cost V 2 bases and J 1 base, with 8 bases left between them. The CDR3 is 14 amino acids. Germline CDR1 and CDR2: SQVTM and ANQGSEA. DNA for the CDR3: TGCAGCGTTGAACCTAGTCTGAACACCGGGGAGCTGTTTTTT. This translates into CSVEPSLNTGELFF.

The chain joins TRBV19 to TRBJ1-1, with a weak D call TRBD1 (6 bases). V was pared by 4 bases and J by 11 bases, with 14 bases between. The length of the CDR3 is 12 residues. In germline, CDR1 is LNHDA, CDR2 SQIVND (reference sequence). The CDR3 DNA is TGTGCCAGTAGTAAACAGGGTTTTCACGCTTTCTTT. Translated: CASSKQGFHAFF.

The chain carries TRBV5-5 and TRBJ2-5; 10 bases agree with TRBD2. V was clipped by 4 bases and J by 2 bases; unmatched bases: 8. From germline, CDR1 is SGHKS and CDR2 YYEKEE (reference sequence). The CDR3 has 16 amino acids. The CDR3 bases are TGTGCCAGCAGCCCTAGTCTAGCGGGGGCACAAGAGACCCAGTACTTC. It encodes CASSPSLAGAQETQYF.

The chain has TRBV7-7 and TRBJ2-2; D may be TRBD2 (5 bases). Looked up from germline, CDR1 is SSHAT and CDR2 is FNYEAQ (reference sequence). The CDR3 has 14 amino acids. With 8 bases removed from V and 4 bases from J, the gap between germline ends came to 14 bases. The CDR3 bases are TGTGCCAGCTCGCGCGGGTTTTCCACCGGGGAGCTGTTTTTT. Its translation: CASSRGFSTGELFF.

This chain joins TRBV4-1 and TRBJ1-1; no firm D call. Germline-derived CDR1 and CDR2 are MGHRA and YSYEKL. The CDR3 is made up of 14 amino acids. The V gene lost 0 bases and the J gene lost 7 bases, with 12 bases spanning the gap. The CDR3: CASSQDDELGEAFF. The CDR3 bases are TGCGCCAGCAGCCAAGATGACGAACTAGGTGAAGCTTTCTTT.

This clone was recorded only once. V and J are TRBV9 and TRBJ1-4, with D possibly TRBD1 on 6 matching bases. Trimming took off 0 bases at V and 8 bases at J, with 8 bases between the two ends. The CDR3 extends over 13 amino acids. In germline, CDR1 is SGDLS, CDR2 YYNGEE. The CDR3 DNA reads TGTGCCAGCAGCGTAGGAGGGGGAGAAAAACTGTTTTTT. Translating gives CASSVGGGEKLFF.

The gene calls are TRBV5-1 and TRBJ1-2; 10 nucleotides align to TRBD1. Germline CDR1 and CDR2: SGHRS and YFSETQ. Trimming took 4 bases from V and 4 from J; bases not matched to a gene: 7. This CDR3 contains 15 residues. CDR3 coding DNA: TGCGCCAGCAGCACGGGACAGGGGCTTCGCTATGGCTACACCTTC. Protein: CASSTGQGLRYGYTF.

The chain recombines TRBV7-2 with TRBJ2-7, with 9 bases matching TRBD2. The CDR3 extends over 13 amino acids. Germline assignment: CDR1 SGHTA and CDR2 FQGNSA. J gave up 6 bases and V 5 bases, and 5 bases lay outside the gene matches. The chain's CDR3 is CASSASGGFEQYF. The CDR3 nucleotides are TGTGCCAGCAGCGCAAGCGGGGGGTTCGAGCAGTACTTC. The variable domain in full, completed from reference TRBV7-2 and TRBJ2-7, reads GAGVSQSPSNKVTEKGKDVELRCDPISGHTALYWYRQSLGQGLEFLIYFQGNSAPDKSGLPSDRFSAERTGGSVSTLTIQRTQQEDSAVYLCASSASGGFEQYFGPGTRLTVT.

The chain recombines TRBV7-8 with TRBJ1-1, with D tentatively TRBD1 (5 bases). Trimming removed 2 bases at V and 7 bases at J, with 11 bases between. This CDR3 has 13 residues. Looked up from germline, CDR1 is SGHVS and CDR2 is FQNEAQ. The CDR3 loop is CASSLNWDFEAFF. CDR3 coding DNA: TGTGCCAGCAGCTTAAATTGGGACTTTGAAGCTTTCTTT.

Here the CDR3 DNA reads TGTGCCAGCAGCTCCGGATCTATACCTTACGAGCAGTACTTC. This sequence encodes CASSSGSIPYEQYF. The chain joins TRBV5-4 to TRBJ2-7; D is uncertain. The V and J ends lost 3 bases and 4 bases respectively, with 14 bases between them. CDR3 length: 14 residues. Per the germline V gene, CDR1 is SGHNT and CDR2 is YYREEE (reference sequence).

The chain uses TRBV7-9 and TRBJ2-7; no definite D call. V was pared by 1 base and J by 2 bases, with 3 bases between. The germline gives CDR1 SEHNR, CDR2 FQNEAQ (reference sequence). The CDR3 length is 12 residues. The CDR3 nucleotides read TGTGCCAGCAGCTTAGACCCCTACGAGCAGTACTTC. It specifies CASSLDPYEQYF.